The 27 T cell receptor beta chains in this list originate from one sample, sequenced in a study of cytomegalovirus exposure and HLA in healthy donors. Only in-frame clones appear in the TCRdb table, and some are missing; sequencing was by immunoSEQ multiplex PCR. The sample lists roughly 84,000 clones, approximately 91% occurring once. The sequenced sample was PBMCs. Receptors were obtained from a man aged 30 to 45 in good health and CMV-seronegative.

This chain uses TRBV19 with TRBJ1-5; D unclear. The CDR3 extends over 14 amino acids. In germline, CDR1 is LNHDA, CDR2 SQIVND (reference sequence). The V end was cut by 1 base, the J end by 0 bases, with 4 bases between. The CDR3 sequence is CASSIGYSNQPQHF. The CDR3 DNA reads TGTGCCAGTAGTATAGGCTATAGCAATCAGCCCCAGCATTTT.

This clone was seen a single time. The chain recombines TRBV9 with TRBJ1-2; 10 bases align to TRBD1. Germline V gives CDR1 SGDLS, CDR2 YYNGEE. This CDR3 is 17 amino acids long. Trimming at V came to 1 base and at J to 3 bases, leaving 9 bases not matched to a gene. CDR3 amino acids: CASSVRSRDRGDYGYTF. As DNA, the CDR3 is TGTGCCAGCAGCGTACGCAGCCGGGACAGGGGTGACTATGGCTACACCTTC.

This CDR3 is CASSPRLGTSNEQFF. DNA of the CDR3: TGTGCCAGCAGTCCTAGACTTGGAACGTCCAATGAGCAGTTCTTC. This rearrangement joins TRBV28 to TRBJ2-1; no firm D call. This CDR3 is built from 15 residues. The V end lost 5 bases, the J end lost 6 bases, and 17 bases lay between the germline ends. CDR1 MDHEN and CDR2 SYDVKM come from the germline V gene.

The V call is TRBV20-1, the J call TRBJ2-3; possible D gene TRBD2, 6 bases. The CDR3 runs to 11 residues. Trimming took off 7 bases at V and 3 bases at J, with 8 bases between the two ends. Germline CDR1 is DFQATT and CDR2 is SNEGSKA (reference sequence). In nucleotides, the CDR3 is TGCAGTGGCGGGGAAACAGATACGCAGTATTTT. Its translation: CSGGETDTQYF.

The chain links TRBV29-1 to TRBJ2-3; TRBD2 matches 12 bases. This CDR3 has 14 residues. Germline V gene data show CDR1 as SQVTM and CDR2 as ANQGSEA. Trimming took 3 bases from V and 3 from J; bases not matched to a gene: 1. CDR3 nucleotides: TGCAGCGTTGATGGGACTAGCGGGACAGATACGCAGTATTTT. Protein sequence: CSVDGTSGTDTQYF.

The rearrangement joins TRBV10-3 to TRBJ1-1; the D is unclear. Germline V CDR1 and CDR2: ENHRY, SYGVKD. The germline V and J ends were trimmed by 0 bases and 0 bases, with 5 bases remaining between them. The CDR3 runs to 14 residues. The DNA of the CDR3 is TGTGCCATCAGTGAGTCTGAGATGAACACTGAAGCTTTCTTT. It is translated as CAISESEMNTEAFF.

The J gene is TRBJ1-2, the V gene TRBV2; maybe TRBD1 (5 bases). CDR3 length equals 15 residues. CDR1 SNHLY and CDR2 FYNNEI come from the germline V gene. Trimming left V 8 bases short and J 5 bases short, with 21 bases between. The CDR3, as DNA: TGTGCCAGCTTTACGAAGACCAGGGTTGGGTATGGCTACACCTTC. Translating it yields CASFTKTRVGYGYTF.

The CDR3 reads CATSRVDRDLGKLFF. CDR3 in DNA: TGTGCCACCAGCAGAGTAGACAGGGATCTGGGAAAACTGTTTTTT. This rearrangement joins TRBV15 to TRBJ1-4; TRBD1 aligns across 7 bases. In germline, CDR1 is LNHNV, CDR2 YYDKDF (reference sequence). CDR3 length: 15 amino acids. Trimming at V came to 1 base and at J to 10 bases, leaving 9 bases not matched to a gene.

The rearrangement uses TRBV4-2 and TRBJ2-5; TRBD1 matches 10 bases. The length of the CDR3 is 14 residues. The V and J ends lost 0 bases and 7 bases, in that order; junction bases with no gene match: 2. The germline CDR1 and CDR2 sequences are LGHNA and YNFKEQ. CDR3 loop: CASSQERTGGTQYF. The DNA of the CDR3 is TGTGCCAGCAGCCAAGAGAGGACAGGGGGGACCCAGTACTTC.

The chain carries TRBV7-2 and TRBJ1-2, with 9 bases aligning to TRBD1. The CDR3 is made up of 13 amino acids. CDR1 is SGHTA and CDR2 is FQGNSA in the germline V gene. Trimming at V came to 4 bases and at J to 7 bases, leaving 4 bases not matched to a gene. As DNA, the CDR3 is TGTGCCAGCAGCTCCGGGACAGGGTTTGGCTACACCTTC. This gives the protein CASSSGTGFGYTF.

The chain combines TRBV27 with TRBJ1-4; the D gene is possibly TRBD1 (6 bases). CDR3 size: 16 residues. Germline CDR1 is MNHEY and CDR2 is SMNVEV (reference sequence). V lost 2 bases, J lost 9 bases, and 19 bases lay in between. CDR3 in amino acids: CASSLTPTGISKKLFF. For the CDR3, the DNA is TGTGCCAGCAGTTTAACGCCTACAGGGATCAGCAAAAAACTGTTTTTT.

This rearrangement joins TRBV7-3 to TRBJ2-1; TRBD2 aligns across 11 bases. The V and J ends lost 4 bases and 8 bases, in that order; junction bases with no gene match: 10. The CDR3 is made up of 16 amino acids. CDR1 SGHTA and CDR2 FQGTGA come from the germline V gene. In DNA form, the CDR3 reads TGTGCCAGCAGCTCCGGAGATAGCGGGAGGGCAGATGAGCAGTTCTTC. Translated: CASSSGDSGRADEQFF.

The chain couples TRBV5-6 to TRBJ2-7; TRBD1 might be the D (5 bases). Germline V gene lookup returns CDR1 SGHDT and CDR2 YYEEEE. The CDR3 consists of 17 residues. V was pared by 0 bases and J by 2 bases, with 18 bases between. CDR3 in amino acids: CASSLALLGSGPYEQYF. CDR3 DNA sequence: TGTGCCAGCAGCTTGGCCCTTTTAGGATCAGGGCCCTACGAGCAGTACTTC. Full variable domain (rest looked up from reference TRBV5-6 and TRBJ2-7): DAGVTQSPTHLIKTRGQQVTLRCSPKSGHDTVSWYQQALGQGPQFIFQYYEEEERQRGNFPDRFSGHQFPNYSSELNVNALLLGDSALYLCASSLALLGSGPYEQYFGPGTRLTVT.

This clone has just a few counts. V is TRBV7-6 and J is TRBJ2-7; TRBD1 aligns across 10 bases. The CDR3 runs to 13 residues. CDR1 SGHVS and CDR2 FNYEAQ come from the germline V gene. The junction had 3 bases not matched to a gene; V was cut back by 4 bases and J by 6 bases. DNA of the CDR3: TGTGCCAGCAGCTCTGACAGGGGGCGCGAGCAGTACTTC. It translates to CASSSDRGREQYF. Looking up the rest from reference TRBV7-6 and TRBJ2-7 gives the full variable domain: GAGVSQSPRYKVTKRGQDVALRCDPISGHVSLYWYRQALGQGPEFLTYFNYEAQQDKSGLPNDRFSAERPEGSISTLTIQRTEQRDSAMYRCASSSDRGREQYFGPGTRLTVT.

V and J are TRBV7-2 and TRBJ2-7; 7 bases fit TRBD2. CDR3 length: 16 amino acids. V lost 1 base, J lost 0 bases, and 6 bases stayed unmatched. Germline V gives CDR1 SGHTA, CDR2 FQGNSA. The CDR3 DNA reads as TGTGCCAGCAGCTTAGTAGGGCGGGGGAGCTCCTACGAGCAGTACTTC. Its translation is CASSLVGRGSSYEQYF.

The V and J genes are TRBV7-2 and TRBJ2-5; TRBD1 matches 7 bases. CDR3 size: 14 residues. The germline gives CDR1 SGHTA, CDR2 FQGNSA. The junction had 4 bases not matched to a gene; V was cut back by 5 bases and J by 1 base. The CDR3 nucleotides are TGTGCCAGCAGCGACCCAGGGGGCCAAGAGACCCAGTACTTC. Amino acids: CASSDPGGQETQYF.

The chain carries TRBV2 and TRBJ2-5, with 10 bases lining up with TRBD2. V was pared by 8 bases and J by 0 bases, with 9 bases of the junction left unmatched. The CDR3 runs 16 residues. Germline loops: CDR1 SNHLY, CDR2 FYNNEI. CDR3 loop: CASGLAETQYQETQYF. The CDR3 coding sequence is TGTGCCAGCGGACTAGCGGAGACACAGTACCAAGAGACCCAGTACTTC.

The chain has TRBV11-2 and TRBJ2-1, with D hard to call. Germline V gene data show CDR1 as SGHAT and CDR2 as FQNNGV. The CDR3 is 12 amino acids. V lost 3 bases and J 10 bases, leaving 10 bases between the germline ends. The CDR3 sequence: CASSLSGFEQFF. The CDR3 bases are TGTGCCAGCAGCTTGTCAGGTTTCGAGCAGTTCTTC.

The rearrangement links TRBV18 to TRBJ2-7, with a tentative D call TRBD2 (6 bases). CDR1 and CDR2 from the germline V gene are KGHSH and LQKENI. The CDR3 has 16 residues. Trimming removed 2 bases at V and 2 bases at J, with 16 bases between. In DNA form, the CDR3 reads TGTGCCAGCTCACCAAATAGCGGTCGCGGGACCTACGAGCAGTACTTC. As protein: CASSPNSGRGTYEQYF.

J is TRBJ1-4 and V is TRBV19; the D gene is possibly TRBD1 (5 bases). The germline CDR1 and CDR2 sequences are LNHDA and SQIVND (reference sequence). V lost 6 bases to trimming and J lost 3 bases, with 14 bases between them. CDR3 length: 15 amino acids. The CDR3 spells CASRDPGKPNEKLFF. The CDR3 DNA reads TGTGCCAGTAGGGATCCAGGGAAGCCTAATGAAAAACTGTTTTTT. Full variable domain (outside the CDR3, taken from reference TRBV19 and TRBJ1-4): DGGITQSPKYLFRKEGQNVTLSCEQNLNHDAMYWYRQDPGQGLRLIYYSQIVNDFQKGDIAEGYSVSREKKESFPLTVTSAQKNPTAFYLCASRDPGKPNEKLFFGSGTQLSVL.

This chain connects TRBV28 to TRBJ2-7; D possibly corresponds to TRBD1 (6 bases). Trimming cost V 6 bases and J 3 bases, with 12 bases left between them. The CDR3 runs 13 residues. From germline, CDR1 is MDHEN and CDR2 SYDVKM. As DNA, the CDR3 is TGTGCCAGCAGCGGGACATCCAGCTACGAGCAGTACTTC. Residues: CASSGTSSYEQYF.

V and J are TRBV7-2 and TRBJ2-7, with D maybe TRBD1 (5 bases). The CDR3 extends over 14 amino acids. CDR1 SGHTA and CDR2 FQGNSA come from the germline V gene. Trimming removed 5 bases from V and 2 bases from J, with 13 bases in between. The CDR3 loop reads CASSPRTNTYEQYF. DNA of the CDR3: TGTGCCAGCAGCCCAAGGACAAACACCTACGAGCAGTACTTC. Full variable domain (rest looked up from reference TRBV7-2 and TRBJ2-7): GAGVSQSPSNKVTEKGKDVELRCDPISGHTALYWYRQSLGQGLEFLIYFQGNSAPDKSGLPSDRFSAERTGGSVSTLTIQRTQQEDSAVYLCASSPRTNTYEQYFGPGTRLTVT.

The V call is TRBV5-6, the J call TRBJ2-3; 15 nucleotides match TRBD2. This CDR3 has 17 amino acids. Germline V gene lookup returns CDR1 SGHDT and CDR2 YYEEEE. The J segment lost 11 bases and the V segment lost 4 bases, leaving 14 bases of the junction unmatched. The DNA of the CDR3 is TGTGCCAGCAGCCCTCGGACTAGCGGGGGGGCAGAGGAGAGGCAGTATTTT. Encoded protein: CASSPRTSGGAEERQYF.

In its sample, this clone was seen a few times. V and J are TRBV6-4 and TRBJ2-1; 13 bases fit TRBD2. The CDR3 extends over 14 amino acids. Germline V gene data show CDR1 as MRHNA and CDR2 as SNTAGT. The V and J ends lost 3 bases and 8 bases, in that order; junction bases with no gene match: 1. CDR3 residues: CASSELAGGDEQFF. In nucleotides, the CDR3 is TGTGCCAGCAGTGAACTAGCGGGGGGGGATGAGCAGTTCTTC.

The chain couples TRBV19 to TRBJ2-3, with a weak D call TRBD2 (5 bases). The V end lost 7 bases, the J end lost 1 base, and 9 bases lay between the germline ends. The CDR3 runs 13 residues. Germline V CDR1 and CDR2: LNHDA, SQIVND (reference sequence). The CDR3 spells CASTSGGTDTQYF. The DNA of the CDR3 is TGTGCCAGTACTTCCGGGGGCACAGATACGCAGTATTTT.

The V and J genes are TRBV18 and TRBJ1-1; D possibly corresponds to TRBD1 (5 bases). Trimming took 3 bases from V and 6 from J, leaving 17 bases between them. The CDR3 is 15 amino acids. Germline CDR1 and CDR2: KGHSH and LQKENI. The CDR3 sequence is CASSPLHRTTPEAFF. For the CDR3, the DNA is TGTGCCAGCTCACCCCTCCACAGGACCACCCCTGAAGCTTTCTTT. Combining the CDR3 with reference TRBV18 and TRBJ1-1 gives the whole variable domain NAGVMQNPRHLVRRRGQEARLRCSPMKGHSHVYWYRQLPEEGLKFMVYLQKENIIDESGMPKERFSAEFPKEGPSILRIQQVVRGDSAAYFCASSPLHRTTPEAFFGQGTRLTVV.

This clone has just one count. The J gene is TRBJ2-7, the V gene TRBV10-1; 10 nucleotides match TRBD1. Germline V gene sequence: CDR1 WNHNN, CDR2 SYGVQD (reference sequence). After removal of 3 bases from V and 2 bases from J, the junction contained 7 bases not matched to a gene. CDR3 length: 16 residues. The CDR3: CASSDSGTGVPYEQYF. DNA of the CDR3: TGCGCCAGCAGTGATTCCGGGACAGGGGTCCCCTACGAGCAGTACTTC.